These 10 T cell receptor beta chains originate from one sample sequenced in a study of T cell responses to AZD1222 COVID-19 vaccine. TCRdb's table, derived via immunoSEQ multiplex PCR, lists solely in-frame clones and lacks some. The data hold 110,000 or so clones, with about 86% observed a single time. The sample consisted of peripheral blood, taken 28 days after the second AZD1222 dose. The receptors stem from an adult who received the AZD1222 COVID-19 vaccine.

The genes are TRBV18 and TRBJ2-1; 14 bases agree with TRBD2. J gave up 6 bases and V 2 bases, and 3 bases lay outside the gene matches. Germline values: CDR1 KGHSH, CDR2 LQKENI. CDR3 length equals 16 residues. The chain's CDR3 is CASSPMGLAGANEQFF. As DNA, the CDR3 is TGTGCCAGCTCACCAATGGGACTAGCGGGAGCCAATGAGCAGTTCTTC.

V gene TRBV19 combines with J gene TRBJ1-2; 9 bases fit TRBD1. Germline V CDR1 and CDR2: LNHDA, SQIVND (reference sequence). V shed 6 bases, J shed 7 bases, and the junction held 6 bases outside the gene matches. The CDR3 loop spans 13 amino acids. The CDR3 here is CASREQGAFGYTF. DNA of the CDR3: TGTGCCAGTAGAGAACAGGGGGCCTTTGGCTACACCTTC.

The chain carries TRBV7-2 and TRBJ1-2; D remains unclear. Germline values: CDR1 SGHTA, CDR2 FQGNSA. Trimming stripped 4 bases from V and 3 bases from J, with 12 bases between. This CDR3 has 14 residues. CDR3 coding DNA: TGTGCCAGCAGCTCCTATTCCCCACACTATGGCTACACCTTC. Residues: CASSSYSPHYGYTF.

The gene calls are TRBV30 and TRBJ1-2, with a tentative D call TRBD1 (5 bases). Trimming removed 8 bases at V and 5 bases at J, with 27 bases between. Germline lookup yields CDR1 GTSNPN and CDR2 SVGIG (reference sequence). The length of the CDR3 is 16 residues. In DNA form, the CDR3 reads TGTGCCCGGGAGGAGGTTTTCTTTAGTCGGGGGTATGGCTACACCTTC. Its translation: CAREEVFFSRGYGYTF.

This chain joins TRBV21-1 and TRBJ1-1; the table's D gene call, TRBD1, was not cross checked with the DNA. TRBV21-1 is a known pseudogene. This CDR3 has 18 amino acids. CDR3 protein: CASSKKGLTGLANTEAFF. The CDR3 nucleotides are TGTGCCAGCAGCAAAAAGGGTCTCACAGGGTTGGCGAACACTGAAGCTTTCTTT.

V and J are TRBV19 and TRBJ2-1, with D tentatively TRBD2 (7 bases). Germline CDR1 and CDR2: LNHDA and SQIVND (reference sequence). CDR3 length: 14 amino acids. Trimming left V 3 bases short and J 8 bases short, with 14 bases between. The CDR3 loop is CASSISGGGDEQFF. DNA for the CDR3: TGTGCCAGTAGTATTTCGGGGGGCGGCGATGAGCAGTTCTTC.

In nucleotides, the CDR3 is TGTGCCAGCCGCCGTTTTGGTAGCGCAGATCGCGAGTGGGAATTCTTC. Its protein product is CASRRFGSADREWEFF. The J gene is TRBJ2-1, the V gene TRBV2; D may be TRBD2 (5 bases). CDR1 is SNHLY and CDR2 is FYNNEI in the germline V gene. The CDR3 is 16 amino acids. Trimming removed 8 bases at V and 16 bases at J, with 33 bases between.

The chain carries TRBV5-4 and TRBJ2-5, with 7 bases lining up with TRBD2. This CDR3 spans 15 amino acids. The germline CDR1 and CDR2 sequences are SGHNT and YYREEE (reference sequence). V was pared by 2 bases and J by 5 bases, with 9 bases of the junction left unmatched. The CDR3 region is CASSLNRGDGETQYF. In DNA form, the CDR3 reads TGTGCCAGCAGCTTAAACCGGGGGGATGGGGAGACCCAGTACTTC.

The chain links TRBV5-1 to TRBJ2-3, with no clear D. Trimming cost V 3 bases and J 5 bases, with 13 bases left between them. Germline CDR1 and CDR2: SGHRS and YFSETQ. CDR3 size: 14 residues. CDR3 loop: CASSYSGPRDTQYF. The CDR3 DNA reads as TGCGCCAGCAGCTATTCCGGGCCACGAGATACGCAGTATTTT.

The chain has TRBV28 and TRBJ1-2, with D perhaps TRBD1 (6 bases). The CDR3 consists of 14 residues. CDR1 MDHEN and CDR2 SYDVKM come from the germline V gene. Trimming took off 6 bases at V and 1 base at J, with 12 bases between the two ends. DNA of the CDR3: TGTGCCAGCAGCGGACAGATAAATAACTATGGCTACACCTTC. Translating it yields CASSGQINNYGYTF.